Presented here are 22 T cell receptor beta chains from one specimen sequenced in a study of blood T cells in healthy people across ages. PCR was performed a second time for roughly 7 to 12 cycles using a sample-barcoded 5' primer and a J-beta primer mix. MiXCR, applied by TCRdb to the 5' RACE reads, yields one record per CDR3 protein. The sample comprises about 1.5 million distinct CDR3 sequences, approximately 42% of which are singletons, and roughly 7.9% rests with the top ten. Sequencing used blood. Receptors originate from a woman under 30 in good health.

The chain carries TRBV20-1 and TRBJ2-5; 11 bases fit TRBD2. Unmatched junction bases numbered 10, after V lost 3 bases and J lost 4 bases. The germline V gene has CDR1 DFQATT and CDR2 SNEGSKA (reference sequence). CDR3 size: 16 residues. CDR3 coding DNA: TGCAGTGCTAGTTTTGCGCTAGCGGGAGGAGGAGAGACCCAGTACTTC. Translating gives CSASFALAGGGETQYF.

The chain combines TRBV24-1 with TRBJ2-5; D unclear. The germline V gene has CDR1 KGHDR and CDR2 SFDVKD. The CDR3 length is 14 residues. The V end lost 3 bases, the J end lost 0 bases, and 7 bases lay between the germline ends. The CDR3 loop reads CATSDPRHQETQYF. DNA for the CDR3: TGTGCCACCAGTGATCCTAGACACCAAGAGACCCAGTACTTC.

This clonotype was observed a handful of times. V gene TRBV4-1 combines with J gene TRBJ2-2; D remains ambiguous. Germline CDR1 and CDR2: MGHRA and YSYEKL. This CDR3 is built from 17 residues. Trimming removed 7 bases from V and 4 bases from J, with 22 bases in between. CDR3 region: CASTPQLVVPSTGELFF. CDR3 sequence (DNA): TGCGCCAGCACCCCACAACTTGTAGTACCCAGCACCGGGGAGCTGTTTTTT.

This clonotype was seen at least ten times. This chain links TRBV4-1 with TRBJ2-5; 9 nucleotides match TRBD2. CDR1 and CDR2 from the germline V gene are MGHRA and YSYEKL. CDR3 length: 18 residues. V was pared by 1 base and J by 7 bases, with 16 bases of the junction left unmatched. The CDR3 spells CASSQGLLRREGNGTQYF. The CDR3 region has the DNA TGCGCCAGCAGCCAAGGACTATTGCGGCGGGAGGGCAATGGGACCCAGTACTTC.

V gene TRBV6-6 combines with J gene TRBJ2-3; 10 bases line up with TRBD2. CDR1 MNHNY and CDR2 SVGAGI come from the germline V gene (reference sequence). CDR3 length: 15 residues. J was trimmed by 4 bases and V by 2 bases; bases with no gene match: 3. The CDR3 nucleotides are TGTGCCAGCAGTTACAGCGGGGGGGCCGCAGATACGCAGTATTTT. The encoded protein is CASSYSGGAADTQYF.

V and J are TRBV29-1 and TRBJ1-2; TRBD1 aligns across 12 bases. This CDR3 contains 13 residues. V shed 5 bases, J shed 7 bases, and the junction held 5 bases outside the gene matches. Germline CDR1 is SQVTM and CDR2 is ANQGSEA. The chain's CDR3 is CSVPGQGARGYTF. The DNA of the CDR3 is TGCAGCGTTCCGGGACAGGGGGCGCGTGGCTACACCTTC.

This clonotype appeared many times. This chain's CDR3 is CSVHEETQYF. The CDR3 DNA reads as TGCAGCGTTCACGAAGAGACCCAGTACTTC. The gene calls are TRBV29-1 and TRBJ2-5; D ambiguous. V was cut by 5 bases and J by 3 bases, with 4 bases left in between. CDR1 is SQVTM, CDR2 ANQGSEA, per germline. The CDR3 consists of 10 residues.

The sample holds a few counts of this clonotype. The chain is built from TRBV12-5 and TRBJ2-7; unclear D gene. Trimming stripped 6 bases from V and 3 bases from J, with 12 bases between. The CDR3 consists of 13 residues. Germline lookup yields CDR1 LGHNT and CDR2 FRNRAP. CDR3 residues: CASGAQNIYEQYF. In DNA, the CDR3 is TGTGCTAGTGGCGCACAGAATATCTACGAGCAGTACTTC.

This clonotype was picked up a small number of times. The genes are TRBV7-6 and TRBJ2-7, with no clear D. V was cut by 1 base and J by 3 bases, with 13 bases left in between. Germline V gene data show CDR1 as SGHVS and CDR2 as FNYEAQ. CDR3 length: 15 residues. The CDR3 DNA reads TGTGCCAGCAGCTTAGGGTCTGGCGCGGACTACGAGCAGTACTTC. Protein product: CASSLGSGADYEQYF.

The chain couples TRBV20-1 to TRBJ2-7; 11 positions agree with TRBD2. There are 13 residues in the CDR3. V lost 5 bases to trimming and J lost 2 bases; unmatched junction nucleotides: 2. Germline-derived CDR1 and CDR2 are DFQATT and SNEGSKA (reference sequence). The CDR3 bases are TGCAGTGCTCTAGCGGGAGGAACCTACGAGCAGTACTTC. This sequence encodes CSALAGGTYEQYF.

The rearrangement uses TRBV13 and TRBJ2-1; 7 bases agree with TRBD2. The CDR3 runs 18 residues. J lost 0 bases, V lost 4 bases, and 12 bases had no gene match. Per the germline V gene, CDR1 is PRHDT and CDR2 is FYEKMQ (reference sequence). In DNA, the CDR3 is TGTGCCAGCAGCTCAAATGGGGCTAGCGGTAACTCCTACAATGAGCAGTTCTTC. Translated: CASSSNGASGNSYNEQFF.

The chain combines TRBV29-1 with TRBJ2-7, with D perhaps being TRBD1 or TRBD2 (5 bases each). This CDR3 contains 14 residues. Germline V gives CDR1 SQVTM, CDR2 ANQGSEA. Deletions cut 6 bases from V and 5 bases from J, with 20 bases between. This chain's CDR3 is CSVGVLSVTDEQYF. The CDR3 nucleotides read TGCAGCGTGGGGGTGCTTTCGGTCACGGACGAGCAGTACTTC.

The DNA of the CDR3 is TGCGCCAGCAGCTTGGCCCCGGGACAGGGGACTAACTATGGCTACACCTTC. Amino acids: CASSLAPGQGTNYGYTF. The chain has TRBV5-1 and TRBJ1-2; 10 bases agree with TRBD1. Unmatched junction bases numbered 5, after V lost 0 bases and J lost 0 bases. Per germline, CDR1 SGHRS and CDR2 YFSETQ. The CDR3 sequence is 17 residues long.

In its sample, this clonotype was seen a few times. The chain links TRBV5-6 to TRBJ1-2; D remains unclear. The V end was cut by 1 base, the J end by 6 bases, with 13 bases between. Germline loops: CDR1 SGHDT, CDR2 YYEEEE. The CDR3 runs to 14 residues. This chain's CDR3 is CASSLSYGRDGYTF. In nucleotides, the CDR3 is TGTGCCAGCAGCTTGAGTTACGGGAGGGATGGCTACACCTTC.

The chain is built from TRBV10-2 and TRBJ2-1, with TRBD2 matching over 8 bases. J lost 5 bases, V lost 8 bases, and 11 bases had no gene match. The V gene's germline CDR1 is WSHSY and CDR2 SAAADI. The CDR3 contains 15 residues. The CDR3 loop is CASAPGLAGHNEQFF. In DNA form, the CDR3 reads TGCGCCAGCGCCCCCGGGCTAGCGGGCCACAATGAGCAGTTCTTC.

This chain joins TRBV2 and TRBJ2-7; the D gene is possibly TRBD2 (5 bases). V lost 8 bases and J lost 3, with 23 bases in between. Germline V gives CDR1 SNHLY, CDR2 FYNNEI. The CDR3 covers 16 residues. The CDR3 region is CASSSPAADVNYEQYF. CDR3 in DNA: TGTGCCAGCTCTTCCCCGGCAGCGGACGTTAACTACGAGCAGTACTTC.

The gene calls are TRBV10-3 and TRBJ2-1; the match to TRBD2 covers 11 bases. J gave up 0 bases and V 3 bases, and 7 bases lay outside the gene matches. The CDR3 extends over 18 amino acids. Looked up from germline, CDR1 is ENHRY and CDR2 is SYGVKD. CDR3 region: CAISDTSGRQSSYNEQFF. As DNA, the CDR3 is TGTGCCATCAGTGACACTAGCGGGAGACAAAGCTCCTACAATGAGCAGTTCTTC.

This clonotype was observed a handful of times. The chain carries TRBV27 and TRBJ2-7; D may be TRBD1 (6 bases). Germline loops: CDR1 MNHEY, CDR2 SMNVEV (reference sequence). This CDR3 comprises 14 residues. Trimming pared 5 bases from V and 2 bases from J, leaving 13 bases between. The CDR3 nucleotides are TGTGCCAGCAGTAGAGGGACAAGCCCCTACGAGCAGTACTTC. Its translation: CASSRGTSPYEQYF.

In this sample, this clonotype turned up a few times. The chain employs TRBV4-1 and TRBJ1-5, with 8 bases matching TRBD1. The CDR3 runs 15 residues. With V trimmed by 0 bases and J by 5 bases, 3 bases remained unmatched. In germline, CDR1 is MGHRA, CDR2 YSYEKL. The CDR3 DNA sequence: TGCGCCAGCAGCCAAGATAAACAGGGGGATCAGCCCCAGCATTTT. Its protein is CASSQDKQGDQPQHF.

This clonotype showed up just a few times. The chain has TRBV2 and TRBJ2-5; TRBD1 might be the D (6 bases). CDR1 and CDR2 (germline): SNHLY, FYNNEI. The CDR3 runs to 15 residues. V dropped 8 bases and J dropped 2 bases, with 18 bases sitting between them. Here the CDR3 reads CASGPLGAYQETQYF. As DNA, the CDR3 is TGTGCCAGCGGCCCTTTGGGGGCGTATCAAGAGACCCAGTACTTC.

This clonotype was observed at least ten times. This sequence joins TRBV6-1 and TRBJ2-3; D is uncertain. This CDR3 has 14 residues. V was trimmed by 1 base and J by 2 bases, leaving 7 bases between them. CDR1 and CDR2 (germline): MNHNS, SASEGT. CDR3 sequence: CASSEVADTDTQYF. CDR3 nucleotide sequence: TGTGCCAGCAGTGAAGTCGCAGACACAGATACGCAGTATTTT.

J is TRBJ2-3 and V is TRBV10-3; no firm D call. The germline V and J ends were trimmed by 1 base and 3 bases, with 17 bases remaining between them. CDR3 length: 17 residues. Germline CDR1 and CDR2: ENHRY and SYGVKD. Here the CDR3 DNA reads TGTGCCATCAGTGAGTTAGGTGGGTCGGGTTCTACAGATACGCAGTATTTT. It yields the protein CAISELGGSGSTDTQYF.